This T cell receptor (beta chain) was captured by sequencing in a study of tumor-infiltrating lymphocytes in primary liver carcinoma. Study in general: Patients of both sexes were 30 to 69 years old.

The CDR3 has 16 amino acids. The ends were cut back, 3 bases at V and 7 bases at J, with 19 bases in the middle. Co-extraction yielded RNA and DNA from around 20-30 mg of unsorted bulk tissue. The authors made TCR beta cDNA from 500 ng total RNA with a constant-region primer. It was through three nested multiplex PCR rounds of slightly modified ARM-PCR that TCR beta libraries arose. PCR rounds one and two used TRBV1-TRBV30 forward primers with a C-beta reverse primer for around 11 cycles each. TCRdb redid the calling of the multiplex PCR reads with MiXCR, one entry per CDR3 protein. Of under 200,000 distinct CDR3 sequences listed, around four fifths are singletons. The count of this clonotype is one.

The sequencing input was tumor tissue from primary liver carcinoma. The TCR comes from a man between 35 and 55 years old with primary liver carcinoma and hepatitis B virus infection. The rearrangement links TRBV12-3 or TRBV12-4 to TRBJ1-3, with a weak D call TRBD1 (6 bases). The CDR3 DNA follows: TGTGCCAGCAGTTTTGTGAAAACAGGGACCGGTAACACCATATATTTT. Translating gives CASSFVKTGTGNTIYF.